The source of this T cell receptor (beta chain) is a study of blood T cell repertoires in COVID-19. There are 17 residues in the CDR3. Germline CDR1 SGHRS, CDR2 YFSETQ. The V gene lost 2 bases and the J gene lost 3 bases, with 15 bases spanning the gap. Produced via immunoSEQ multiplex PCR; TCRdb's table is partial and in-frame only. This sample carries about 170,000 clones, roughly 80% of them seen once, and the ten largest clones take 2.5% to 3.5%. In this sample, this clone turned up a few times. The sample taken for sequencing was peripheral blood. The sequence came from a man in his 70s with acute or convalescent COVID-19. V usage is TRBV5-1 and J usage is TRBJ2-6; weak D call: TRBD1 (6 bases). The CDR3 protein is CASSFGLRGGGANVLTF. CDR3 bases: TGCGCCAGCAGCTTTGGCCTCAGGGGCGGTGGGGCCAACGTCCTGACTTTC. The full variable domain, in which reference TRBV5-1 and TRBJ2-6 provide the parts outside the CDR3, is KAGVTQTPRYLIKTRGQQVTLSCSPISGHRSVSWYQQTPGQGLQFLFEYFSETQRNKGNFPGRFSGRQFSNSRSEMNVSTLELGDSALYLCASSFGLRGGGANVLTFGAGSRLTVL.